This T cell receptor (beta chain) came from a study of T cell changes during pregnancy in multiple sclerosis. Generated by immunoSEQ multiplex PCR, the TCRdb table keeps only in-frame clones and is missing some. This table has tens of thousands of clones, more than 80% appearing once. V was shortened by 0 bases and J by 0 bases, with 9 bases between the two germline ends. Germline CDR1 and CDR2: MGHRA and YSYEKL. The CDR3 has 16 residues. This clonotype originated in a female donor with multiple sclerosis, enrolled in a pregnancy study. Sequencing was performed on CD4+ T cells from peripheral blood mononuclear cells, taken in the first trimester of pregnancy. The chain uses TRBV4-1 and TRBJ1-3; D ambiguous. The CDR3 DNA follows: TGCGCCAGCAGCCAAGATATACATTTCTCTGGAAACACCATATATTTT. Its protein product is CASSQDIHFSGNTIYF.